The 5 T cell receptor beta chains reported below all come from one sample, sequenced in a study of Ad26.COV2.S vaccination and SARS-CoV-2 variants. The treatment: 19 received Ad26.COV2.S at low or high dose, single or two shots; roughly 5 received placebo; per-sample allocation not given. Samples analyzed were those drawn on day 63 after the first vaccine or placebo injection. The repertoire was sequenced with immunoSEQ multiplex PCR; TCRdb's copy has only in-frame clones and lacks some. The sample records almost 400,000 clones, about nine tenths being singletons. Here the sequenced sample was peripheral blood, taken in a trial of Ad26.COV2.S vaccine versus placebo. These receptor sequences come from a person between 18 and 60 years old who received the Ad26.COV2.S COVID-19 vaccine or a placebo.

This chain connects TRBV7-9 to TRBJ2-3, with TRBD1 matching over 8 bases. V trimming: 5 bases; J trimming: 0 bases; junction bases outside the gene matches: 7. CDR1 is SEHNR and CDR2 is FQNEAQ in the germline V gene (reference sequence). This CDR3 is 16 amino acids long. Here the CDR3 DNA reads TGTGCCAGCAGCACTCGACAGGGGACTAGCACAGATACGCAGTATTTT. Residues: CASSTRQGTSTDTQYF.

The rearrangement uses TRBV10-3 and TRBJ1-5, with D tentatively TRBD1 (5 bases). CDR1 is ENHRY and CDR2 is SYGVKD in the germline V gene. Trimming stripped 8 bases from V and 1 base from J, with 9 bases between. The CDR3 loop spans 13 amino acids. The CDR3 region is CAIGGDSNQPQHF. CDR3 in DNA: TGTGCCATCGGGGGGGACAGCAATCAGCCCCAGCATTTT.

This clone was counted once. The V call is TRBV28, the J call TRBJ1-3; D remains ambiguous. Germline CDR1 MDHEN, CDR2 SYDVKM. V lost 7 bases and J 1 base, leaving 11 bases between the germline ends. The CDR3 covers 14 residues. The chain's CDR3 is CASNTMGSGNTIYF. Written as DNA, the CDR3 is TGTGCCAGCAATACGATGGGTTCTGGAAACACCATATATTTT.

V and J are TRBV12-3 or TRBV12-4 and TRBJ2-1; tentatively, D is TRBD1 (6 bases). The CDR3 is 13 amino acids. Trimming took 6 bases from V and 5 from J, leaving 11 bases between them. CDR3 nucleotide sequence: TGTGCCAGCAGCCTAGGACAGAACAATGAGCAGTTCTTC. Encoded protein: CASSLGQNNEQFF.

The V and J genes are TRBV7-8 and TRBJ1-3, with D possibly matching TRBD1 (5 bases). Trimming cost V 5 bases and J 0 bases, with 14 bases left between them. The CDR3 consists of 16 residues. The germline V gene encodes CDR1 SGHVS and CDR2 FQNEAQ. The CDR3 sequence is CASSPSGRASGNTIYF. The CDR3 nucleotides read TGTGCCAGCAGCCCCTCAGGGAGGGCCTCTGGAAACACCATATATTTT.